This T cell receptor beta chain was identified in a study of response to subunit inactivated influenza vaccine. General study findings and limits: Seasonal influenza vaccination, on each occasion, was suggested by the authors to recruit few new T cells.

TCRdb passed the RT-PCR reads through MiXCR, listing each CDR3 protein once. The sample lists about 780,000 distinct CDR3 sequences, around 20% seen once, with approximately 10% in the top ten. The table lists this clonotype with a few counts. Its target is not known. Germline V gene sequence: CDR1 SGHTA, CDR2 FQGNSA. V lost 5 bases to trimming and J lost 11 bases, with 15 bases between them. The CDR3 consists of 13 residues. Sequencing used PBMCs from blood, obtained about 5 days after vaccination. The receptor was isolated from a man aged 50-59 years who received an inactivated influenza vaccine. V gene TRBV7-2 combines with J gene TRBJ1-4; a possible D gene is TRBD1 (5 bases). CDR3 amino acids: CASSNRQLTKLFF. CDR3 DNA sequence: TGTGCCAGCAGCAATCGACAGCTTACCAAACTGTTTTTT.